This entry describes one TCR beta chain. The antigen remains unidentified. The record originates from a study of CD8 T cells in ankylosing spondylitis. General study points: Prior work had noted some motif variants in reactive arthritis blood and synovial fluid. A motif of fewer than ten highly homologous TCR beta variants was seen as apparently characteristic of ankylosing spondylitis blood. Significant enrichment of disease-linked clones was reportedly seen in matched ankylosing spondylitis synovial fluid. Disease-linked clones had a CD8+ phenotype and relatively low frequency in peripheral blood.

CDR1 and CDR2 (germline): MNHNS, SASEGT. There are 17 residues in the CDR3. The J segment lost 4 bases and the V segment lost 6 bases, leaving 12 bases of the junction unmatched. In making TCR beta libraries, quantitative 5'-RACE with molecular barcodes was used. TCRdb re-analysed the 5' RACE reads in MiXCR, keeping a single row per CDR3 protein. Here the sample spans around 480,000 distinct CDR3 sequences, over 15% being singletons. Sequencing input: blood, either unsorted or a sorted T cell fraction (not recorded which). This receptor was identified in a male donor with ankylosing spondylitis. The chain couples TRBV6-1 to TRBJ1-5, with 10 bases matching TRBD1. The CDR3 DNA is TGTGCCAGCAGAAACCTACCGGGACAGGGGTGGAATCAGCCCCAGCATTTT. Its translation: CASRNLPGQGWNQPQHF.